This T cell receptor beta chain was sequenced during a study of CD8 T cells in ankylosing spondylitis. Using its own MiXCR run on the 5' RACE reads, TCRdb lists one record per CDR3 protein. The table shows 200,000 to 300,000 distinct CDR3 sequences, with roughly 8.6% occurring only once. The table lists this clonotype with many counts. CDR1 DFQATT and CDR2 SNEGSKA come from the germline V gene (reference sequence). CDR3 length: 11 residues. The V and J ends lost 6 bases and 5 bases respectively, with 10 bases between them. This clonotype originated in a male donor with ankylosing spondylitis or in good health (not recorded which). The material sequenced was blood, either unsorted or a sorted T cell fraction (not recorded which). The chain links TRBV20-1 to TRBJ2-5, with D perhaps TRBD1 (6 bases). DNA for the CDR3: TGCAGTGCGAACAGGGAGGAGACCCAGTACTTC. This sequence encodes CSANREETQYF.